This T cell receptor beta chain was captured by sequencing in a study of blood T cell repertoires in COVID-19. Study-level background: T cells, B-cell-depleted T cells, or PBMCs provided the cDNA or gDNA that served as material.

Assay used: immunoSEQ multiplex PCR; TCRdb lists only in-frame clones, some missing. Among 95,000 to 100,000 clones listed, roughly 86% were seen once. Germline loops: CDR1 LNHDA, CDR2 SQIVND (reference sequence). This CDR3 has 20 amino acids. The J segment lost 4 bases and the V segment lost 5 bases, leaving 20 bases of the junction unmatched. The sequenced sample consisted of peripheral blood. The chain has TRBV19 and TRBJ2-3; 11 bases are a match to TRBD2. The receptor comes from a woman aged 30 to 39 with acute or convalescent COVID-19. The CDR3 DNA follows: TGTGCCAGTAGTGCCCTGCCGCTAGCGGGGGGAAATCTGCGGGCAGATACGCAGTATTTT. It encodes CASSALPLAGGNLRADTQYF.